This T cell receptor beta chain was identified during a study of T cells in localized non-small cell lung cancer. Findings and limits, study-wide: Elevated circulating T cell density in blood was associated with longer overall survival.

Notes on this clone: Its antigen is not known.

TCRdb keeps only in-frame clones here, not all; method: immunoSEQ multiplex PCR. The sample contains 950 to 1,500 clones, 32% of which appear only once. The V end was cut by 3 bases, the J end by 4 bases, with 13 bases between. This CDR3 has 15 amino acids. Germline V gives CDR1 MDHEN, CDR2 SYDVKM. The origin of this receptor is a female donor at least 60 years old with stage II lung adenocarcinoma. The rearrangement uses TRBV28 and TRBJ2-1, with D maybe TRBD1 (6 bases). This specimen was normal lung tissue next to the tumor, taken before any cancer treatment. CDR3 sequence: CASSFTGRGYNEQFF. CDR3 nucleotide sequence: TGTGCCAGCAGTTTCACAGGGCGAGGATACAATGAGCAGTTCTTC.